The rows below give T cell receptor beta chains drawn from one sample of a study of T cells in Graves' hyperthyroidism and ophthalmopathy. TCRdb reprocessed the multiplex PCR reads with MiXCR, giving one entry per CDR3 protein. The sample includes fewer than 450,000 distinct CDR3 sequences, 15% of them seen just once. Sequenced sample: blood. Receptors were obtained from a woman in her sixties with Graves' ophthalmopathy. Each CDR3 is given with its conserved first and last residue. D genes are given only for firm matches. Not all rows give a size; the values are once, few, many and, for expanded clones, a class.

>TRBV5-1|12|.|TRBJ2-3|many
TGCGCCAGCAGCTTGAACCCAGATACGCAGTATTTT
CASSLNPDTQYF
>TRBV3-1|13|.|TRBJ1-2|many
TGTGCCAGCAGCCATACAGAGTCCTATGGCTACACCTTC
CASSHTESYGYTF
>TRBV24-1|14|.|TRBJ1-1|few
TGTGCCACCAGAGCCACCCCAGAGAACACTGAAGCTTTCTTT
CATRATPENTEAFF
>TRBV5-1|16|.|TRBJ2-3|many
TGCGCCAGCAGCCCCGGTAGCGGTAGTAGCACAGATACGCAGTATTTT
CASSPGSGSSTDTQYF
>TRBV30|13|.|TRBJ1-2|many
TGTGCTCATAGGATTGAGGCTAACTATGGCTACACCTTC
CAHRIEANYGYTF
>TRBV13|14|.|TRBJ2-1|.
TGTGCCAGCAGTTACCGACTAGGCGGTCCTGAGCAGTTCTTC
CASSYRLGGPEQFF
>TRBV7-2|15|.|TRBJ2-3|many
TGTGCCAGCAGCAAAAATAGTATTGCGACAGATACGCAGTATTTT
CASSKNSIATDTQYF
>TRBV29-1|13|TRBD1|TRBJ1-1|.
TGCAGCGTTACCTCGAGGCAGGGGGCTAAAGCTTCCTTT
CSVTSRQGAKASF
>TRBV3-1|16|TRBD1|TRBJ2-5|.
TGTGCCAGCAGCCTGAGGGCAGGGGGATCGGCAGAGACCCAGTACTTC
CASSLRAGGSAETQYF
>TRBV12-3/TRBV12-4|13|.|TRBJ1-1|many
TGTGCCAGCAGCAGAGACAGAGCGACTGAAGCTTTCTTT
CASSRDRATEAFF
>TRBV7-9|18|TRBD1|TRBJ2-6|few
TGTGCCAGCAGCTTAGAAGTGGGGACAGGGCCTGGGTCCAACGTCCTGACTTTC
CASSLEVGTGPGSNVLTF
>TRBV18|13|.|TRBJ2-5|many
TGTGCCAGCTCTAGCCTAGCGTTGGAGACCCAGTACTTC
CASSSLALETQYF
>TRBV20-1|13|.|TRBJ1-1|.
TGCAGTGCTAGGAGACAGGTTTACACTGAAGCTTTCTTT
CSARRQVYTEAFF
>TRBV6-5|16|.|TRBJ1-3|.
TGTGCCAGCAGTTACTCCCAGGGGAACTCCGGAAACACCATATATTTT
CASSYSQGNSGNTIYF
>TRBV7-8|17|TRBD2|TRBJ2-2|many
TGTGCCAGCAGCTTAACTGCGGGGGGTGTTGCGGCCGGGGAGCTGTTTTTT
CASSLTAGGVAAGELFF
>TRBV24-1|14|.|TRBJ2-1|.
TGTGCCACCAGTGAAGGAACCCTGGGCAATGAGCAGTTCTTC
CATSEGTLGNEQFF
>TRBV30|12|.|TRBJ2-1|many
TGTGCACTGGACCCTAACACCAATGAGCAGTTCTTC
CALDPNTNEQFF
>TRBV2|13|.|TRBJ1-4|many
TGTGCCGGCCAGAAAGTCGTTAATGAAAAACTGTTTTTT
CAGQKVVNEKLFF
>TRBV7-3|15|.|TRBJ2-2|few
TGTGCCAGCAGCTTGAGTGGCGGACCCACCGGGGAGCTGTTTTTT
CASSLSGGPTGELFF
>TRBV5-1|17|TRBD1|TRBJ1-6|.
TGCGCCAGCAGCTTGGCGGGGTCAGGGGGCCCTAATTCACCCCTCCACTTT
CASSLAGSGGPNSPLHF
>TRBV3-1|18|TRBD2|TRBJ2-7|many
TGTGCCAGCAGCCAAGATCCTCTAGCGGGCACAGAGAGCTACGAGCAGTACTTC
CASSQDPLAGTESYEQYF
>TRBV30|13|.|TRBJ1-3|many
TGTGCCTGGATTGCGCTTTCTGGAAACACCATATATTTT
CAWIALSGNTIYF